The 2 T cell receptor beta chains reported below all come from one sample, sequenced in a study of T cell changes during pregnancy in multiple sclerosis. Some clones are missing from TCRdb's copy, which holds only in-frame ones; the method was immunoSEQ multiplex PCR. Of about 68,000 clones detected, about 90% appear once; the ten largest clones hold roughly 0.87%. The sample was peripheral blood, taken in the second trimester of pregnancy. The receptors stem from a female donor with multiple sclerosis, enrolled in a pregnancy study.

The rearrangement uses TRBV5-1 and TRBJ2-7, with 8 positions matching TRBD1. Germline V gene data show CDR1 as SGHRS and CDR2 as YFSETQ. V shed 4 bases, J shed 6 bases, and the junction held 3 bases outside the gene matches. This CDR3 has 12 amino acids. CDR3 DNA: TGCGCCAGCAGCCCGGACAGGGTCGAGCAGTACTTC. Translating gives CASSPDRVEQYF.

CDR3 in DNA: TGTGCCAGCAGCCGCAGGGGACGGGTCAAAGCTTTCTTT. Translated: CASSRRGRVKAFF. This chain connects TRBV7-3 to TRBJ1-1, with D perhaps matching TRBD1 (6 bases). The CDR3 sequence is 13 residues long. V lost 5 bases to trimming and J lost 9 bases, with 16 bases between them. CDR1 and CDR2 (germline): SGHTA, FQGTGA.